This T cell receptor beta chain comes out of a study of cytomegalovirus exposure and HLA in healthy donors. Whole-study findings and limits: Later work found that TCR association rates differed between HLA loci; DRB1 had the most and HLA-C the fewest. Overall, approximately 150 TCR beta chains were annotated as cytomegalovirus-associated. A missense DCLRE1C variant was associated with V- and J-gene trimming of TCR beta chains in a later analysis, and an independent cohort replicated the association. According to an earlier analysis, most TCR beta V segments yielded productive rearrangements about 87% or about 30% of the time.

V was pared by 1 base and J by 6 bases, with 10 bases between. The germline V gene encodes CDR1 SGHRS and CDR2 YFSETQ. CDR3 length: 14 residues. About this clone: Its antigen is not identified.

Primers: 60 Vbeta forward and 13 Jbeta reverse. Repertoires were generated with immunoSEQ multiplex PCR, while TCRdb's copy carries only in-frame clones and drops some. The sample lists some 170,000 clones, roughly 81% occurring once. Sequencing was carried out using PBMCs. The rearrangement uses TRBV5-1 and TRBJ1-4; TRBD1 is a possible D gene (6 bases). The receptor's source is a woman under 30 in good health and CMV-seropositive. The CDR3 loop is CASSLTGFDEKLFF. In DNA, the CDR3 is TGCGCCAGCAGCTTGACAGGGTTTGATGAAAAACTGTTTTTT.